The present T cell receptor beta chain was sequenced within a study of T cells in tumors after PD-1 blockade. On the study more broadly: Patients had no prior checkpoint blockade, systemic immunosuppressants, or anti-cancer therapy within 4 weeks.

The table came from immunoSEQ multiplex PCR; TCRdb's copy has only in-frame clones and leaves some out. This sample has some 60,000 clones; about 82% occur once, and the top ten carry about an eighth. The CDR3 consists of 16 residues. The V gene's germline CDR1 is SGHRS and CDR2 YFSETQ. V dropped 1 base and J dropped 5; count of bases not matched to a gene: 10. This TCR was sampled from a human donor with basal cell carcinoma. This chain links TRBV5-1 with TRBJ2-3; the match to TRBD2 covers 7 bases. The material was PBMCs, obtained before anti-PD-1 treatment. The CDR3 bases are TGCGCCAGCAGCTTGAGGGCTAGCGGTTTGGGAGATACGCAGTATTTT. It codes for CASSLRASGLGDTQYF.